A selection of T cell receptor beta chains follows, all from one sample in a study of Graves' ophthalmopathy and Graves' hyperthyroidism. From the multiplex PCR reads, TCRdb called clonotypes with MiXCR, one entry per CDR3 protein. The data show roughly 1.1 million distinct CDR3 sequences, about 38% seen once. The material sequenced was peripheral blood or thyroid tissue (not recorded which). The receptors here all came from an adult man with Graves' hyperthyroidism. CDR3s include the opening cysteine and the closing phenylalanine or tryptophan.

v_gene,j_gene,CDR3aa
TRBV6-7,TRBJ2-5,CASSSADRVGTQYF
TRBV2,TRBJ2-7,CASTRVPGLPYEQYF
TRBV20-1,TRBJ2-2,CSAKTSGGPVNTGELFF
TRBV15,TRBJ1-5,CATSRGGALSNQPQHF
TRBV9,TRBJ2-3,CASSNTGTDTQYF
TRBV7-8,TRBJ1-4,CASSPRTGTNEKLFF
TRBV5-6,TRBJ2-7,CASNRQGSSGRYEQYF
TRBV19,TRBJ1-2,CASGFGHQQDGYTF
TRBV29-1,TRBJ1-6,CSSRESSYNSPLHF
TRBV10-3,TRBJ2-7,CAIRNRGSYEQYF
TRBV6-5,TRBJ2-7,CASSYQTEQYF
TRBV28,TRBJ1-2,CASTSGRYGYTF
TRBV7-2,TRBJ1-1,CASSVVGRDWTEAFF
TRBV7-9,TRBJ1-1,CASGQGHEAFF
TRBV29-1,TRBJ2-3,CSVAISGSDTQYF
TRBV5-1,TRBJ2-6,CASSSGLFSGANVLTF
TRBV6-5,TRBJ1-2,CASSYSGRNGYTF
TRBV7-8,TRBJ2-7,CASSLGQVNYEQYF
TRBV5-1,TRBJ1-2,CASSLLTGEGYGYTF
TRBV7-9,TRBJ2-7,CASSPRLAGFSYEQYF
TRBV9,TRBJ1-3,CASSVSEGVGNTIYF
TRBV5-1,TRBJ1-5,CASSLVKGNQPQHF
TRBV20-1,-,CSASPGGSDTQYF
TRBV24-1,TRBJ1-1,CATSDYRATEAFF
TRBV4-1,TRBJ1-2,CASSQSVNLNYGYTF
TRBV20-1,TRBJ2-7,CSTPKFRGSDEQYF
TRBV10-3,TRBJ1-1,CAIKPNTEAFF
TRBV7-8,TRBJ1-6,CASSLELGSSPLHF
TRBV7-2,TRBJ2-7,CASSSPGHEQYF
TRBV10-2,TRBJ1-1,CASFEGVNTEAFF
TRBV29-1,TRBJ2-5,CSAFLPGETQYF
TRBV7-2,TRBJ1-2,CASSLQGRAEDYTF
TRBV20-1,TRBJ2-7,CSARDVGTGGWEQYF
TRBV7-9,TRBJ1-1,CASSSGSNTEAFF
TRBV20-1,TRBJ1-5,CSAPTIHGGNSNQPQHF
TRBV10-3,TRBJ2-5,CAIRPTDTGTETQYF
TRBV19,TRBJ2-6,CASSIADRAGANVLTF
TRBV7-9,TRBJ2-7,CASSQGGTGDSYEQYF
TRBV6-1,TRBJ1-2,CASSVDRGSSNGYTF
TRBV7-9,TRBJ1-2,CASSPAGTADGGYTF
TRBV15,TRBJ2-5,CATSRDSQAPEDQYF
TRBV4-2,TRBJ2-6,CASSLRGTGGSSGANVLTF
TRBV6-5,TRBJ2-5,CASSPLAGLGETQYF
TRBV25-1,TRBJ2-7,CASKGAGVGNEQYF
TRBV25-1,TRBJ2-7,CASSESGRGYEQYF
TRBV29-1,TRBJ2-5,CSVAGTSGDRGGETQYF
TRBV29-1,TRBJ2-5,CSVEFGYQETQYF
TRBV20-1,TRBJ1-1,CSARESGPDTEAFF
TRBV7-2,TRBJ2-5,CAGSLARLGFNPQETRYF
TRBV9,TRBJ2-3,CASSVDPAGVGDTQYF
TRBV5-5,TRBJ2-6,CASRLSGTFSSGANVLTF
TRBV2,TRBJ1-1,CAGAGGPTEAFF
TRBV7-2,TRBJ1-2,CASSAQTGSGGYTF